What follows is one T cell receptor (beta chain) and its context. One junction end disagrees with the germline gene, perhaps due to a read error. This sample was taken from a study of breast tumors, draining lymph nodes, adjacent tissues. MiXCR, run by TCRdb on the multiplex PCR reads, gives a single entry per CDR3 protein. The data hold about 9,600 distinct CDR3 sequences, with roughly 46% observed a single time. CDR1 and CDR2 from the germline V gene are LNHDA and SQIVND (reference sequence). This CDR3 region has 18 residues. The origin of this receptor is a female donor with breast cancer. Some clones in this sample may be carry-over from other donors' samples. The sequenced sample was tumor-adjacent breast tissue. The chain is built from TRBV19 and TRBJ2-6, with TRBD2 matching 13 bases. CDR3 loop: CASSSRLAGGSGADVLTF. In nucleotides, the CDR3 is TGTGCCAGTAGTAGCAGACTAGCGGGAGGTTCTGGGGCCGACGTCCTGACTTTC.